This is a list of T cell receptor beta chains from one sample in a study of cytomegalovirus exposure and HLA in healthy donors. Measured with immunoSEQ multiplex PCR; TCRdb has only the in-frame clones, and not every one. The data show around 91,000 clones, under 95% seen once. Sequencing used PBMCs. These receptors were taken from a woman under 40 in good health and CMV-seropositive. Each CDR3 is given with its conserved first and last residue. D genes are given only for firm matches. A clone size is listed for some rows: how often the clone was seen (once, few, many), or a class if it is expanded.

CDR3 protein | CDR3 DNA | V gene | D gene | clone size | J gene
CASSEHGGRSDTQYF | TGTGCCAGCAGTGAGCATGGCGGGAGAAGCGATACGCAGTATTTT | TRBV6-1 | TRBD2 | once | TRBJ2-3
CATLKTGGEGGYTF | TGCGCCACACTAAAGACAGGGGGCGAAGGAGGCTACACCTTC | TRBV5-1 | TRBD1 | NA | TRBJ1-2
CASSLTSGATDTQYF | TGTGCCAGCAGCTTGACTAGCGGGGCCACAGATACGCAGTATTTT | TRBV7-9 | TRBD2 | NA | TRBJ2-3
CASSLRGRQGTFEAFF | TGTGCCAGCAGCCTCCGAGGGAGGCAGGGCACGTTTGAAGCTTTCTTT | TRBV7-2 | NA | NA | TRBJ1-1
CASDRGGDYGYTF | TGTGCCAGTGACAGAGGGGGCGACTATGGCTACACCTTC | TRBV19 | TRBD1 | NA | TRBJ1-2
CASSLSNEQFF | TGTGCCAGCAGCCTCTCCAATGAGCAGTTCTTC | TRBV11-2 | NA | NA | TRBJ2-1
CASSLNRGNTEAFF | TGTGCCAGCAGCCTTAATCGGGGTAACACTGAAGCTTTCTTT | TRBV11-2 | NA | NA | TRBJ1-1
CASSINSAGGFKGNTQYF | TGTGCCAGTAGTATAAACTCGGCGGGAGGGTTTAAAGGGAATACGCAGTATTTT | TRBV19 | TRBD2 | NA | TRBJ2-3
CASSFLQDEQYF | TGTGCCAGCAGCTTTCTCCAGGACGAGCAGTACTTC | TRBV11-2 | NA | NA | TRBJ2-7
CASTGDRGIGGYTF | TGTGCCAGTACCGGGGACAGGGGGATTGGTGGCTACACCTTC | TRBV19 | TRBD1 | NA | TRBJ1-2
CASSAEPVGNQPQHF | TGTGCCAGCAGCGCGGAACCAGTGGGCAATCAGCCCCAGCATTTT | TRBV5-8 | NA | NA | TRBJ1-5
CASSIPRAEGRRGYTF | TGTGCCAGTAGTATACCCCGGGCAGAGGGAAGGAGGGGCTACACCTTC | TRBV19 | NA | NA | TRBJ1-2
CASRLADRPLTIYF | TGTGCAAGTCGCTTAGCCGACAGACCGTTGACCATATATTTT | TRBV12-2 | NA | NA | TRBJ1-3
CASSRGSSDRRYEQYF | TGCGCCAGCAGCCGAGGGAGCTCCGACAGGAGATACGAGCAGTACTTC | TRBV5-1 | NA | NA | TRBJ2-7
CASSVSSGRADTQYF | TGTGCCAGCAGCGTAAGCAGCGGGAGGGCAGATACGCAGTATTTT | TRBV9 | TRBD2 | NA | TRBJ2-3
CASSTYRVLTDTQYF | TGTGCCAGCAGCACCTACAGGGTTCTCACAGATACGCAGTATTTT | TRBV7-2 | NA | NA | TRBJ2-3
CASSPQTGGLNTEAFF | TGTGCCAGCTCCCCCCAGACGGGGGGACTGAACACTGAAGCTTTCTTT | TRBV18 | NA | NA | TRBJ1-1
CASSLARLAGATTGELFF | TGCGCCAGCAGCTTGGCCAGGTTAGCGGGAGCCACCACCGGGGAGCTGTTTTTT | TRBV5-1 | TRBD2 | NA | TRBJ2-2
CASSYSHLQETQYF | TGTGCCAGCAGTTACTCCCACTTACAAGAGACCCAGTACTTC | TRBV6-6 | NA | once | TRBJ2-5
CASSIQGSGELFF | TGTGCCAGTAGTATCCAGGGGTCCGGGGAGCTGTTTTTT | TRBV19 | NA | NA | TRBJ2-2
CASSLGARVEYEQYF | TGTGCCAGCAGCTTAGGGGCGAGAGTGGAGTACGAGCAGTACTTC | TRBV5-6 | NA | NA | TRBJ2-7
CASSEKGFPRADKINLTNQPQHF | TGCGCCAGCAGTGAGAAGGGATTTCCCCGGGCGGACAAGATTAATCTAACAAATCAGCCCCAGCATTTT | TRBV10-1 | NA | NA | TRBJ1-5
CASNVEAGGYTF | TGTGCCAGCAATGTAGAGGCCGGGGGCTACACCTTC | TRBV28 | NA | NA | TRBJ1-2
CASSLATGGWTEAFF | TGTGCCAGCAGTTTGGCGACAGGGGGCTGGACTGAAGCTTTCTTT | TRBV28 | TRBD1 | NA | TRBJ1-1